What follows are 24 T cell receptor beta chains derived from one specimen sequenced in a study of blood T cell repertoires in COVID-19. Clones were sequenced by immunoSEQ multiplex PCR, and TCRdb holds only the in-frame ones, with some missing. This table has 250,000 or so clones, nearly 90% appearing once. Material for sequencing was peripheral blood. The receptors shown here come from a woman between 40 and 50 years old who had recovered from COVID-19.

This clone was picked up one time. V and J are TRBV7-2 and TRBJ1-3; 7 nucleotides align to TRBD1. Germline V gene data show CDR1 as SGHTA and CDR2 as FQGNSA. CDR3 length: 13 residues. Germline trimming cut 5 bases from V and 6 bases from J; bases unmatched to any gene: 4. CDR3 region: CASSPGQENTIYF. The DNA for the CDR3 is TGTGCCAGCAGCCCTGGACAGGAAAACACCATATATTTT.

This chain connects TRBV19 to TRBJ2-1; TRBD1 matches at 9 bases. Germline CDR1 reads LNHDA; CDR2 reads SQIVND (reference sequence). Trimming took 6 bases from V and 4 from J; bases not matched to a gene: 7. The CDR3 spans 15 residues. The CDR3: CASRSGTGRYNEQFF. CDR3 DNA sequence: TGTGCCAGTAGATCCGGGACAGGGCGATACAATGAGCAGTTCTTC.

The chain employs TRBV5-5 and TRBJ1-1, with TRBD1 matching 9 bases. CDR3 length equals 16 residues. After removal of 1 base from V and 5 bases from J, the junction contained 9 bases not matched to a gene. The germline V gene has CDR1 SGHKS and CDR2 YYEKEE (reference sequence). As DNA, the CDR3 is TGTGCCAGCAGCTTGCTCGTTCGGACAGGGGATACTGAAGCTTTCTTT. This translates into CASSLLVRTGDTEAFF.

In nucleotides, the CDR3 is TGTGCCAGCAGTTCCCAGAACCAAGAGACCCAGTACTTC. Protein product: CASSSQNQETQYF. The chain uses TRBV12-3 or TRBV12-4 and TRBJ2-5; D not certain. This CDR3 is built from 13 residues. V lost 4 bases and J lost 0, with 6 bases in between.

The V gene is TRBV4-1, the J gene TRBJ1-3; D ambiguous. V lost 0 bases, J lost 4 bases, and 10 bases lay in between. This CDR3 has 15 residues. Germline CDR1 MGHRA, CDR2 YSYEKL. This CDR3 is CASSQEGLWGNTIYF. The CDR3 region has the DNA TGCGCCAGCAGCCAAGAGGGCCTGTGGGGAAACACCATATATTTT.

This chain connects TRBV9 to TRBJ2-2, with D perhaps TRBD2 (6 bases). Deletions cut 0 bases from V and 3 bases from J, with 12 bases between. This CDR3 spans 16 amino acids. Looked up from germline, CDR1 is SGDLS and CDR2 is YYNGEE. CDR3 in DNA: TGTGCCAGCAGCGTAGGTAGCGGAACCCACACCGGGGAGCTGTTTTTT. It translates to CASSVGSGTHTGELFF.

J is TRBJ1-4 and V is TRBV6-6; D might be TRBD1 (6 bases). V was cut by 9 bases and J by 6 bases, with 20 bases left in between. Germline V gives CDR1 MNHNY, CDR2 SVGAGI (reference sequence). The CDR3 consists of 15 residues. CDR3 nucleotides: TGTGCCAGTAAGCAGGACAGTTCTGTGGATGAAAAACTGTTTTTT. Translating gives CASKQDSSVDEKLFF.

This sequence joins TRBV19 and TRBJ2-1; D may be TRBD2 (5 bases). This CDR3 comprises 15 residues. V lost 1 base, J lost 2 bases, and 9 bases lay in between. Germline assignment: CDR1 LNHDA and CDR2 SQIVND (reference sequence). The CDR3 loop reads CASSIGLATYNEQFF. The CDR3 coding sequence is TGTGCCAGTAGTATAGGCCTAGCTACCTACAATGAGCAGTTCTTC.

The J gene is TRBJ2-7, the V gene TRBV11-3, with a weak D call TRBD2 (5 bases). The CDR3 consists of 13 residues. CDR1 and CDR2 from the germline V gene are SGHNT and YENEEA. Trimming removed 1 base from V and 5 bases from J, with 9 bases in between. For the CDR3, the DNA is TGTGCCAGCAGCTTAGGTTCGGGGAACGAGCAGTACGTC. Its protein product is CASSLGSGNEQYV.

The J gene is TRBJ2-5, the V gene TRBV3-1 (or the pseudogene TRBV3-2); 7 bases line up with TRBD2. CDR1 is LGHDT and CDR2 is YNNKEL in the germline V gene (reference sequence). Trimming cost V 2 bases and J 4 bases; bases outside gene matches: 4. CDR3 size: 14 residues. For the CDR3, the DNA is TGTGCCAGCAGCCAACAGGGCGGGGGAGAGACCCAGTACTTC. Encoded protein: CASSQQGGGETQYF.

V and J are TRBV11-2 and TRBJ1-6; D remains unclear. This CDR3 spans 15 amino acids. V was shortened by 1 base and J by 4 bases, with 8 bases between the two germline ends. Germline assignment: CDR1 SGHAT and CDR2 FQNNGV. DNA of the CDR3: TGTGCCAGCAGCTTAGGGGCGGGATATAATTCACCCCTCCACTTT. This encodes CASSLGAGYNSPLHF.

There are a few counts of this clone. The chain is built from TRBV2 and TRBJ2-3; no clear D gene. The CDR3 is made up of 12 amino acids. Germline loops: CDR1 SNHLY, CDR2 FYNNEI. The germline V and J ends were trimmed by 5 bases and 4 bases, with 7 bases remaining between them. DNA of the CDR3: TGTGCCAGCAGTTTACAGTCAGATACGCAGTATTTT. Protein sequence: CASSLQSDTQYF.

For the CDR3, the DNA is TGCGCCAGCAGTCAATCGTGTCAGGGATGGCAGCCCCAGCATTTT. The encoded protein is CASSQSCQGWQPQHF. J is TRBJ1-5 and V is TRBV23-1, with D perhaps matching TRBD1 (5 bases). TRBV23-1 is labeled an ORF, and its function is uncertain. This CDR3 is 15 amino acids long. The ends were cut back, 0 bases at V and 7 bases at J, with 13 bases in the middle.

This clone appeared many times. The chain is built from TRBV28 and TRBJ2-2; 10 positions match TRBD2. CDR3 length: 16 residues. V lost 5 bases and J lost 4; bases outside the gene matches: 7. CDR1 is MDHEN, CDR2 SYDVKM, per germline. CDR3 in amino acids: CASSPAGTSATGELFF. DNA for the CDR3: TGTGCCAGCAGTCCCGCCGGGACTAGCGCCACCGGGGAGCTGTTTTTT.

The chain couples TRBV20-1 to TRBJ1-1; D is undetermined. The germline gives CDR1 DFQATT, CDR2 SNEGSKA (reference sequence). The length of the CDR3 is 11 residues. Trimming pared 6 bases from V and 3 bases from J, leaving 8 bases between. CDR3 loop: CSAPSDTEAFF. The CDR3 nucleotides read TGCAGTGCCCCCTCGGACACTGAAGCTTTCTTT.

The chain recombines TRBV18 with TRBJ1-6; no reliable D call. The CDR3 contains 13 residues. The V and J ends lost 2 bases and 10 bases respectively, with 9 bases between them. The germline V gene has CDR1 KGHSH and CDR2 LQKENI. The CDR3 nucleotides read TGTGCCAGCTCACCAGGAGGAGGGTCACCCCTCCACTTT. Its protein product is CASSPGGGSPLHF.

A remark on this clone: One junction end does not reproduce the germline sequence, and a read error may be involved. Other DNA sequences from this sample encode an identical CDR3 as well. The rearrangement uses TRBV11-2 and TRBJ2-2; a weak D match, TRBD1 (5 bases). The CDR3 loop spans 13 amino acids. Per the germline V gene, CDR1 is SGHAT and CDR2 is FQNNGV. CDR3 nucleotide sequence: TGTGCCAGCAGCCTAGACAGCACCGGGGAGCTGTTTTTT. Amino acid sequence: CASSLDSTGELFF.

The chain combines TRBV6-1 with TRBJ2-7; D call uncertain. The CDR3 spans 13 residues. The V end lost 1 base, the J end lost 2 bases, and 6 bases lay between the germline ends. Germline CDR1 reads MNHNS; CDR2 reads SASEGT. The CDR3 nucleotides are TGTGCCAGCAGTGAAGTCTACCCCTACGAGCAGTACGTC. This translates into CASSEVYPYEQYV.

The chain joins TRBV28 to TRBJ2-7, with 12 bases that match TRBD2. From germline, CDR1 is MDHEN and CDR2 SYDVKM. The CDR3 is made up of 14 amino acids. V was clipped by 3 bases and J by 5 bases; unmatched bases: 2. CDR3: CASSLTSGGDEQYF. CDR3 sequence (DNA): TGTGCCAGCAGTTTGACTAGCGGGGGCGACGAGCAGTACTTC.

The chain recombines TRBV12-3 or TRBV12-4 with TRBJ1-2; D gene uncertain. This CDR3 is built from 13 residues. V lost 5 bases to trimming and J lost 1 base, with 8 bases between them. DNA of the CDR3: TGTGCCAGCAGTCTACAGAGTAACTATGGCTACACCTTC. It encodes CASSLQSNYGYTF.

The V call is TRBV24-1, the J call TRBJ1-2, with 10 bases lining up with TRBD1. Germline V CDR1 and CDR2: KGHDR, SFDVKD. V trimming: 3 bases; J trimming: 6 bases; junction bases outside the gene matches: 6. The CDR3 is made up of 15 amino acids. CDR3 in amino acids: CATSDPGTGVDGYTF. In DNA, the CDR3 is TGTGCCACCAGTGATCCCGGGACAGGGGTCGATGGCTACACCTTC.

The chain carries TRBV4-1 and TRBJ2-1, with TRBD2 identical over 10 bases. There are 17 residues in the CDR3. The germline V gene encodes CDR1 MGHRA and CDR2 YSYEKL. Trimming removed 0 bases from V and 8 bases from J; junction bases left unmatched: 10. In DNA form, the CDR3 reads TGCGCCAGCAGCCAAGATCCGGCTAGCGGGGGATGGGATGAGCAGTTCTTC. Translation: CASSQDPASGGWDEQFF.

The rearrangement uses TRBV19 and TRBJ1-1; weak D call: TRBD1 (5 bases). Between the trimmed V and J ends, which lost 3 bases and 5 bases, there was a span of 13 bases. Germline V CDR1 and CDR2: LNHDA, SQIVND (reference sequence). The CDR3 has 14 residues. Here the CDR3 DNA reads TGTGCCAGTAGTATCTATAGGGGATGGACTGAAGCTTTCTTT. Encoded protein: CASSIYRGWTEAFF.

V is TRBV14 and J is TRBJ2-7; possibly TRBD2 for D (5 bases). The germline V and J ends were trimmed by 4 bases and 5 bases, with 21 bases remaining between them. The length of the CDR3 is 16 residues. Germline CDR1 and CDR2: SGHDN and FVKESK. The CDR3 DNA is TGTGCCAGCAGCCCTCGGGATGGTTATTGGTCCGACGAGCAGTACTTC. The encoded protein is CASSPRDGYWSDEQYF.